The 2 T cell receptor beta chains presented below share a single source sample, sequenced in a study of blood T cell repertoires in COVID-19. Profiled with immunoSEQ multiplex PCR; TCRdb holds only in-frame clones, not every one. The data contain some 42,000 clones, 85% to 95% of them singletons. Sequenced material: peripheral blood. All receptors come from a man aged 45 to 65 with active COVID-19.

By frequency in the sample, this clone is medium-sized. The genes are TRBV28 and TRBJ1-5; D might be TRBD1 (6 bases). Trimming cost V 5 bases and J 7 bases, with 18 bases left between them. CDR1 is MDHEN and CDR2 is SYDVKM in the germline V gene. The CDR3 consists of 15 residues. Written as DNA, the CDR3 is TGTGCCAGCAGTCTAGGCACAGGGACGGTACAGCCCCAGCATTTT. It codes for CASSLGTGTVQPQHF.

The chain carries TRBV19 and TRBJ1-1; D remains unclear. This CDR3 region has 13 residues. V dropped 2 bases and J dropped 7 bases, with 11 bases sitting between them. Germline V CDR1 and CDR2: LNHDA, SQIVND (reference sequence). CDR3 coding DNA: TGTGCCAGTAGTATACAGTGGCAGTTTGAAGCTTTCTTT. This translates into CASSIQWQFEAFF.